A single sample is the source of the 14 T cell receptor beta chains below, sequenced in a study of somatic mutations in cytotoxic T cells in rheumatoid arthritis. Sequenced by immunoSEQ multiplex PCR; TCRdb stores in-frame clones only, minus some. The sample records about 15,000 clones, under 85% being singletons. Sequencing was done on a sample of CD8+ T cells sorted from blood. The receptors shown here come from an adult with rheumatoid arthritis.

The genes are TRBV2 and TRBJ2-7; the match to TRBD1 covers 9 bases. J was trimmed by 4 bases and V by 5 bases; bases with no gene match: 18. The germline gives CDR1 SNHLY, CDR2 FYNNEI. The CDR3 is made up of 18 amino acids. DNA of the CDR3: TGTGCCAGCAGTTGGGACAGGGAGTCCCCTAGACTAGAGTACGAGCAGTACTTC. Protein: CASSWDRESPRLEYEQYF. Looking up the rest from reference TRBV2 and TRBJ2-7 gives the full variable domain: EPEVTQTPSHQVTQMGQEVILRCVPISNHLYFYWYRQILGQKVEFLVSFYNNEISEKSEIFDDQFSVERPDGSNFTLKIRSTKLEDSAMYFCASSWDRESPRLEYEQYFGPGTRLTVT.

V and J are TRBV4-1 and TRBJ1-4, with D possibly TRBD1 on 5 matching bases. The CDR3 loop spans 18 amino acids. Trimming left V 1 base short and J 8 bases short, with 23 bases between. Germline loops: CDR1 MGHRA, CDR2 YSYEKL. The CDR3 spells CASSQAVFRDPGGEKLFF. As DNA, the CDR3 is TGCGCCAGCAGCCAAGCGGTCTTCCGGGACCCCGGCGGGGAAAAACTGTTTTTT.

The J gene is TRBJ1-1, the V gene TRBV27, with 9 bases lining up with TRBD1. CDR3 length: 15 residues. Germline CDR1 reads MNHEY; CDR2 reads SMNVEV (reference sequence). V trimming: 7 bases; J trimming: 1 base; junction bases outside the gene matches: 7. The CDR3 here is CASKDRGGENTEAFF. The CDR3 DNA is TGTGCCAGCAAGGACAGGGGAGGGGAGAACACTGAAGCTTTCTTT.

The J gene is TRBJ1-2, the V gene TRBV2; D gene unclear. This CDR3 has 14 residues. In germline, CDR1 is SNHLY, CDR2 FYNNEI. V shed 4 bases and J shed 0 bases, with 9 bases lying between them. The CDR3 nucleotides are TGTGCCAGCAGTGGGGGTCAAGCTAACTATGGCTACACCTTC. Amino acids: CASSGGQANYGYTF.

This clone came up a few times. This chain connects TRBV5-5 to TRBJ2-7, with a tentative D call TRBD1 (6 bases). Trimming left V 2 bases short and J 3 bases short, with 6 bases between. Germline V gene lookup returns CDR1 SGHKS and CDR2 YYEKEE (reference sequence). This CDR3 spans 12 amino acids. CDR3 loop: CASSLQGYEQYF. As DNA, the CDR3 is TGTGCCAGCAGCTTACAGGGCTACGAGCAGTACTTC.

CDR3 in DNA: TGTGCCAGCTCACCGGACACCTCCTACGAGCAGTACTTC. Translation gives CASSPDTSYEQYF. The genes are TRBV18 and TRBJ2-7; a possible D gene is TRBD1 (5 bases). Germline-derived CDR1 and CDR2 are KGHSH and LQKENI. Trimming removed 3 bases from V and 0 bases from J, with 6 bases in between. The CDR3 has 13 residues. Full variable domain (remainder filled in from reference TRBV18 and TRBJ2-7): NAGVMQNPRHLVRRRGQEARLRCSPMKGHSHVYWYRQLPEEGLKFMVYLQKENIIDESGMPKERFSAEFPKEGPSILRIQQVVRGDSAAYFCASSPDTSYEQYFGPGTRLTVT.

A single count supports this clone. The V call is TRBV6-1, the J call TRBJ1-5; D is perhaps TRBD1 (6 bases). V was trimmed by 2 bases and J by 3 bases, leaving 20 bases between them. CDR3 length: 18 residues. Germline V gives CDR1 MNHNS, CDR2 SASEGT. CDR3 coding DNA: TGTGCCAGCAGTGAAAGTGTAGTGGCGGCAGGGGACAATCAGCCCCAGCATTTT. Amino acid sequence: CASSESVVAAGDNQPQHF.

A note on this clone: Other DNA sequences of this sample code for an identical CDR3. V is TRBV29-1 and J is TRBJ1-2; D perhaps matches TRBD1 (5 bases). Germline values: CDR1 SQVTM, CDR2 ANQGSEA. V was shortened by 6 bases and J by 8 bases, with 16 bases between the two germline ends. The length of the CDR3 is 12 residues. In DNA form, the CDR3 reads TGCAGCGTCGAGGACAACGGATACGGCTACACCTTC. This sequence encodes CSVEDNGYGYTF. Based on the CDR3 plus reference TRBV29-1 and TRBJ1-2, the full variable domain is SAVISQKPSRDICQRGTSLTIQCQVDSQVTMMFWYRQQPGQSLTLIATANQGSEATYESGFVIDKFPISRPNLTFSTLTVSNMSPEDSSIYLCSVEDNGYGYTFGSGTRLTVV.

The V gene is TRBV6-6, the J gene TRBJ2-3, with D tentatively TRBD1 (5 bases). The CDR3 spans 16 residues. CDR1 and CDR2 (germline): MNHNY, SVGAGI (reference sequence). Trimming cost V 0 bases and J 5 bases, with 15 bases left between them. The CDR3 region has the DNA TGTGCCAGCAGTTACTCATCACAAGGGGCGAGAGATACGCAGTATTTT. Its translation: CASSYSSQGARDTQYF.

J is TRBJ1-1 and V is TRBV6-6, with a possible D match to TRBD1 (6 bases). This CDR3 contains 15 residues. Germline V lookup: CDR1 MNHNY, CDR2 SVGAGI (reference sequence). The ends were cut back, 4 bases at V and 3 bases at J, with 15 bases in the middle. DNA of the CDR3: TGTGCCAGCAGTTCCTGGACAGATTGGTACACTGAAGCTTTCTTT. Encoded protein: CASSSWTDWYTEAFF.

CDR3 sequence reads: CASSFPGGEQYV. For the CDR3, the DNA is TGTGCCAGCAGTTTCCCCGGGGGGGAGCAGTACGTC. V usage is TRBV27 and J usage is TRBJ2-7, with 7 bases lining up with TRBD2. Looked up from germline, CDR1 is MNHEY and CDR2 is SMNVEV (reference sequence). CDR3 length: 12 amino acids. After removal of 3 bases from V and 7 bases from J, the junction contained 3 bases not matched to a gene.

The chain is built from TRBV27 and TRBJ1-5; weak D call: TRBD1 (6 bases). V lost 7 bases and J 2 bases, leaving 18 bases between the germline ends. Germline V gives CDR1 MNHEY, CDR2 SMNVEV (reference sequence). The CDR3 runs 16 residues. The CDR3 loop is CASKKGGGPGNQPQHF. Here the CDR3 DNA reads TGTGCCAGCAAAAAAGGCGGGGGGCCAGGCAATCAGCCCCAGCATTTT.

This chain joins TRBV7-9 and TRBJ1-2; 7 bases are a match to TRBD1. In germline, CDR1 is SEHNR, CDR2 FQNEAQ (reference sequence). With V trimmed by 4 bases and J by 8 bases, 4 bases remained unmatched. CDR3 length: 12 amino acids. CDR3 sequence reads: CASSSTGRGYTF. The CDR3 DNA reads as TGTGCCAGCAGCTCGACAGGGAGAGGCTACACCTTC.

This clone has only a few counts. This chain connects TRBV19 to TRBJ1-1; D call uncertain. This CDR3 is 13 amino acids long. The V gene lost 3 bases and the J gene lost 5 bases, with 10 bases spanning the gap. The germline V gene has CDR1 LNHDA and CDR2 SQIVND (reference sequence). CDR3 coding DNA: TGTGCCAGTAGTATGGACTGGCGGACTGAAGCTTTCTTT. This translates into CASSMDWRTEAFF.